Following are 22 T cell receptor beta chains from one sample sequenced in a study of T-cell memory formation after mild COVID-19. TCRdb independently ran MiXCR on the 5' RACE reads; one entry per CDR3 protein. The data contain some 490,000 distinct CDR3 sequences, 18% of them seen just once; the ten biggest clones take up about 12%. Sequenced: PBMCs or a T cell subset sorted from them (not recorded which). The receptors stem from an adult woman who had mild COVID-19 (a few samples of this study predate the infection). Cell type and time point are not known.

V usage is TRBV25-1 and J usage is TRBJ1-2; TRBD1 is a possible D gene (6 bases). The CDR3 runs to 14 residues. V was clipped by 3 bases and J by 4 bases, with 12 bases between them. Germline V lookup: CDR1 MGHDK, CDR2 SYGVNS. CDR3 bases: TGTGCCAGCAGTGAGGGGGCGCGGGGCTATGGCTACACCTTC. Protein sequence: CASSEGARGYGYTF.

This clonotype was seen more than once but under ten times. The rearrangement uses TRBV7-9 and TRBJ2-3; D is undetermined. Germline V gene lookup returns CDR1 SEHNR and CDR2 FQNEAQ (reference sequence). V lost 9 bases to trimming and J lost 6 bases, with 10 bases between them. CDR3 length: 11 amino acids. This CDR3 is CARAYDDTQYF. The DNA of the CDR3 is TGTGCCAGGGCTTACGACGATACGCAGTATTTT.

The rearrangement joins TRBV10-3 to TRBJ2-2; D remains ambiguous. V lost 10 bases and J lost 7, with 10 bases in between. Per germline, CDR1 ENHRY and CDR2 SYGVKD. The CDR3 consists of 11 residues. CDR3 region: CATTTGGELFF. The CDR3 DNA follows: TGTGCCACCACAACTGGCGGGGAGCTGTTTTTT.

The CDR3 coding sequence is TGCAGCGTTGAAACAACTAGCGGGAGAAACGGGGAGCTGTTTTTT. Protein: CSVETTSGRNGELFF. V is TRBV29-1 and J is TRBJ2-2, with TRBD2 matching 11 bases. The CDR3 covers 15 residues. Germline V CDR1 and CDR2: SQVTM, ANQGSEA. Trimming at V came to 2 bases and at J to 7 bases, leaving 6 bases not matched to a gene.

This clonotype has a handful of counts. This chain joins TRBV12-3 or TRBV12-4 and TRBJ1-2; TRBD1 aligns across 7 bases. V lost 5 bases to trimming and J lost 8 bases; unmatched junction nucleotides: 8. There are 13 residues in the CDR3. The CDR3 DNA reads TGTGCCAGCAGTCCGACAGGGTTGGAGGGCTACACCTTC. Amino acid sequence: CASSPTGLEGYTF.

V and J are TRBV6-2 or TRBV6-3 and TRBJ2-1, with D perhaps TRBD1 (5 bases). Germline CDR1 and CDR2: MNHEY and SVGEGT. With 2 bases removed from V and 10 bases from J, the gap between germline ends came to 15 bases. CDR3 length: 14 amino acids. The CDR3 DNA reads TGTGCCAGCAGTTACGGCTCAGGGCTTAGGGAGCAGTTCTTC. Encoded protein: CASSYGSGLREQFF.

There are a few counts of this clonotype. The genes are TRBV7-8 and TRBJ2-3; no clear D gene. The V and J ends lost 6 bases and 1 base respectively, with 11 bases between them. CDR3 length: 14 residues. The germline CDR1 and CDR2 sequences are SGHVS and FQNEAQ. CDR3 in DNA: TGTGCCAGCAGGTCTTTCCGGGGCACAGATACGCAGTATTTT. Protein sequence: CASRSFRGTDTQYF.

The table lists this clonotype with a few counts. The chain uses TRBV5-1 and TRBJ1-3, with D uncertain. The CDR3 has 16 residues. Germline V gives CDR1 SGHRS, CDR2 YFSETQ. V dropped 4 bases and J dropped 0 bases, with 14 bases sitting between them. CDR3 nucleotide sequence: TGCGCCAGCAGCCTGGACGGTATTAACTCTGGAAACACCATATATTTT. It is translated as CASSLDGINSGNTIYF.

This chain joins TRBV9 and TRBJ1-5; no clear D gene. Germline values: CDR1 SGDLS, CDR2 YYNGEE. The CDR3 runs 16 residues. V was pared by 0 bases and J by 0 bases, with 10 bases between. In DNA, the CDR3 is TGTGCCAGCAGCGTAGATCCACAGTATAGCAATCAGCCCCAGCATTTT. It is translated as CASSVDPQYSNQPQHF.

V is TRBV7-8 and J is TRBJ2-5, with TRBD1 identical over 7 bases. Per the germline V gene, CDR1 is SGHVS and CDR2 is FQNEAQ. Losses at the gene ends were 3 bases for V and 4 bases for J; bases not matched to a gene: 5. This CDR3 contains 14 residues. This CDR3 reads CASSLFRGRETQYF. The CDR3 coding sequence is TGTGCCAGCAGCTTGTTCAGGGGGAGAGAGACCCAGTACTTC.

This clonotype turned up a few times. The CDR3 loop reads CSVPTGKAYNEQFF. The DNA of the CDR3 is TGCAGCGTTCCAACAGGGAAGGCCTACAATGAGCAGTTCTTC. The V gene is TRBV29-1, the J gene TRBJ2-1; D perhaps matches TRBD1 (6 bases). Germline lookup yields CDR1 SQVTM and CDR2 ANQGSEA. This CDR3 spans 14 amino acids. The V end was cut by 5 bases, the J end by 2 bases, with 13 bases between.

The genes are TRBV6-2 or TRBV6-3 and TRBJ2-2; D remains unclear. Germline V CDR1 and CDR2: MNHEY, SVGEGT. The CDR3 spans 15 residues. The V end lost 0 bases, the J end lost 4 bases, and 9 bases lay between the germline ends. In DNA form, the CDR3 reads TGTGCCAGCAGTTACTCGTTAGGTAGCACCGGGGAGCTGTTTTTT. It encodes CASSYSLGSTGELFF.

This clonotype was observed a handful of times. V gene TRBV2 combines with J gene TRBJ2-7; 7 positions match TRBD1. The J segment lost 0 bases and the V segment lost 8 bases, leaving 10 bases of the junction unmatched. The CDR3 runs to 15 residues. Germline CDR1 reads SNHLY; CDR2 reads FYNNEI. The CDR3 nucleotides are TGTGCCAGCCGTCTTAACAGGGGTCTCTCCTACGAGCAGTACTTC. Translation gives CASRLNRGLSYEQYF.

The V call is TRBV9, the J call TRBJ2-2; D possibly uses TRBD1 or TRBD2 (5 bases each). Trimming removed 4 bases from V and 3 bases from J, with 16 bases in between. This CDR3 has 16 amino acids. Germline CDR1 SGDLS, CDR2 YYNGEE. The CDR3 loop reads CASSFAVEGYTGELFF. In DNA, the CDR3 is TGTGCCAGCAGCTTTGCGGTCGAGGGGTACACCGGGGAGCTGTTTTTT.

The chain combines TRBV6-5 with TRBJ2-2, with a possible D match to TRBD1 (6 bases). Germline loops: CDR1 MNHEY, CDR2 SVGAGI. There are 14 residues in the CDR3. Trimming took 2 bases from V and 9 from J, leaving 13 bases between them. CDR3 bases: TGTGCCAGCAGTTACGATGGCAGGGGCTGGGAGCTGTTTTTT. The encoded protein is CASSYDGRGWELFF.

The CDR3 spells CASRYYRGEAFF. The CDR3 DNA reads TGTGCCAGCAGATATTACAGGGGTGAAGCTTTCTTT. V gene TRBV12-3 or TRBV12-4 combines with J gene TRBJ1-1, with 7 bases aligning to TRBD1. The V segment lost 6 bases and the J segment 7 bases; nucleotides outside the gene matches: 5. CDR3 size: 12 residues.

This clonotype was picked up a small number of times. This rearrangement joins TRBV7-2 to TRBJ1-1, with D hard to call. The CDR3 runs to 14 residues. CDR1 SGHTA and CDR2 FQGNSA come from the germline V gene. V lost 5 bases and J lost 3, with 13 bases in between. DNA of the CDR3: TGTGCCAGCAGCGTAACGACTTGGGACACTGAAGCTTTCTTT. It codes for CASSVTTWDTEAFF.

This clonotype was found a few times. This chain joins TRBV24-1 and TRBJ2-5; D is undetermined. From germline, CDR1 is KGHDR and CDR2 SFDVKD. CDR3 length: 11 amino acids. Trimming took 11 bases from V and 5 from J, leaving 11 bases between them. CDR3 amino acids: CARMVGETQYF. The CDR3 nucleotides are TGTGCCAGGATGGTAGGTGAGACCCAGTACTTC.

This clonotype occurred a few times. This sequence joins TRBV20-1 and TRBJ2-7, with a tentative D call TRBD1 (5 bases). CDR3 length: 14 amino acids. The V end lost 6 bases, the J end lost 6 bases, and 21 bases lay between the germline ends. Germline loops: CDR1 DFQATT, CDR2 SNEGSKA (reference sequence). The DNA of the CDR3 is TGCAGTGCAACCGACAGTGCATCCCTAGGCGAGCAGTACTTC. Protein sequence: CSATDSASLGEQYF.

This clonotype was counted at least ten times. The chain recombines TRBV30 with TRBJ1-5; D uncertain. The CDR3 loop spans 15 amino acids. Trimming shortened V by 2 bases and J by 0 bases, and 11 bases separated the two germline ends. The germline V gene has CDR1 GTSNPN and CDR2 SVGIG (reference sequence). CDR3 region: CAWSPGVNSNQPQHF. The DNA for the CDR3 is TGTGCCTGGAGTCCGGGAGTAAATAGCAATCAGCCCCAGCATTTT.

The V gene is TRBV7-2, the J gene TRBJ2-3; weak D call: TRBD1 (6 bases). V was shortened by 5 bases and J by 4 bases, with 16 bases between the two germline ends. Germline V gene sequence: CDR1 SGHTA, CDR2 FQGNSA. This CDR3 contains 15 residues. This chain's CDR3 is CASSPPGVGADTQYF. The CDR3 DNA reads TGTGCCAGCAGCCCCCCAGGGGTCGGGGCAGATACGCAGTATTTT.

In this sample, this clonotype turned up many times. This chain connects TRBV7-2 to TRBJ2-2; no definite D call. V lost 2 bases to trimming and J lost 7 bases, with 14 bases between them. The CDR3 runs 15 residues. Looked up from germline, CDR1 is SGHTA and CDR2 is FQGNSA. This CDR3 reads CASSLPPSHGGELFF. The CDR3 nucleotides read TGTGCCAGCAGCTTACCCCCATCCCACGGCGGGGAGCTGTTTTTT.